Shown below are 10 T cell receptor beta chains from a single sample sequenced in a study of blood T cell repertoires in COVID-19. TCRdb keeps only in-frame clones here, not all; method: immunoSEQ multiplex PCR. The table has 40,000 to 45,000 clones, 69% seen once. Material for sequencing was peripheral blood. These receptors were taken from an elderly man with acute or convalescent COVID-19.

This clone came up a few times. CDR3 sequence reads: CASSADRIGEQYF. In nucleotides, the CDR3 is TGTGCCAGCAGCGCCGACAGGATTGGCGAGCAGTACTTC. The chain links TRBV7-8 to TRBJ2-7; D is possibly TRBD1 (6 bases). V dropped 5 bases and J dropped 6 bases, with 14 bases sitting between them. The CDR3 covers 13 residues. Per the germline V gene, CDR1 is SGHVS and CDR2 is FQNEAQ.

V is TRBV3-1 (or the pseudogene TRBV3-2) and J is TRBJ1-2; a possible D gene is TRBD1 (5 bases). The V and J ends lost 0 bases and 2 bases respectively, with 13 bases between them. This CDR3 region has 16 residues. Germline V gives CDR1 LGHDT, CDR2 YNNKEL (reference sequence). The CDR3 DNA sequence: TGTGCCAGCAGCCAAGAACGGGGGTCGAGGAACTATGGCTACACCTTC. It yields the protein CASSQERGSRNYGYTF.

The chain employs TRBV5-1 and TRBJ1-2; TRBD1 matches 10 bases. The CDR3 totals 14 residues. V lost 0 bases, J lost 7 bases, and 3 bases stayed unmatched. From germline, CDR1 is SGHRS and CDR2 YFSETQ. CDR3 loop: CASSLGQGASGYTF. The DNA of the CDR3 is TGCGCCAGCAGCTTGGGACAGGGGGCGAGTGGCTACACCTTC.

V is TRBV19 and J is TRBJ2-5; the D is unclear. CDR3 length equals 14 residues. V was pared by 5 bases and J by 9 bases, with 19 bases between. Germline CDR1 reads LNHDA; CDR2 reads SQIVND (reference sequence). CDR3 region: CASSPRERKKAQYF. The CDR3 nucleotides read TGTGCCAGTAGTCCTCGAGAGCGCAAGAAGGCCCAGTACTTC.

The rearrangement links TRBV3-1 (or the pseudogene TRBV3-2) to TRBJ2-3; maybe TRBD2 (5 bases). This CDR3 comprises 16 residues. The V gene's germline CDR1 is LGHDT and CDR2 YNNKEL (reference sequence). The V end was cut by 0 bases, the J end by 3 bases, with 13 bases between. Written as DNA, the CDR3 is TGTGCCAGCAGCCAAGATCGGAGCGGCGCTACAGATACGCAGTATTTT. Protein product: CASSQDRSGATDTQYF.

The CDR3 DNA is TGTGCCAGCAGTGACCCGGCACTATCCTACGAGCAGTACTTC. Protein product: CASSDPALSYEQYF. The V gene is TRBV6-2 or TRBV6-3, the J gene TRBJ2-7; D ambiguous. Germline lookup yields CDR1 MNHEY and CDR2 SVGEGT. Trimming removed 5 bases from V and 1 base from J, with 12 bases in between. The CDR3 covers 14 residues.

This chain joins TRBV10-3 and TRBJ2-7, with TRBD1 matching 9 bases. Germline CDR1 ENHRY, CDR2 SYGVKD. The CDR3 is 12 residues long. The V and J ends lost 10 bases and 4 bases, in that order; junction bases with no gene match: 5. CDR3 sequence: CASTGTGYEQYF. CDR3 in DNA: TGTGCCAGCACCGGGACAGGGTACGAGCAGTACTTC.

The J gene is TRBJ1-1, the V gene TRBV4-3; D not certain. V lost 4 bases and J lost 4, with 10 bases in between. The CDR3 loop spans 13 amino acids. Germline V gives CDR1 LGHNA, CDR2 YSLEER. The CDR3 loop is CASSPSGFTEAFF. The CDR3 DNA is TGCGCCAGCAGCCCATCAGGTTTCACTGAAGCTTTCTTT.

The chain joins TRBV4-3 to TRBJ2-1; D is perhaps TRBD1 (6 bases). Germline CDR1 reads LGHNA; CDR2 reads YSLEER. CDR3 length: 14 residues. V was shortened by 3 bases and J by 7 bases, with 13 bases between the two germline ends. The CDR3 nucleotides are TGCGCCAGCAGCCAGGGGGACAATGGGAATGAGCAGTTCTTC. This gives the protein CASSQGDNGNEQFF.

The CDR3 region is CAWSGGGTSPYEQYF. The CDR3 nucleotides are TGTGCCTGGAGCGGGGGAGGGACTTCCCCCTACGAGCAGTACTTC. This rearrangement joins TRBV30 to TRBJ2-7; 7 nucleotides line up with TRBD2. This CDR3 is built from 15 residues. Germline loops: CDR1 GTSNPN, CDR2 SVGIG (reference sequence). V dropped 3 bases and J dropped 2; count of bases not matched to a gene: 10.